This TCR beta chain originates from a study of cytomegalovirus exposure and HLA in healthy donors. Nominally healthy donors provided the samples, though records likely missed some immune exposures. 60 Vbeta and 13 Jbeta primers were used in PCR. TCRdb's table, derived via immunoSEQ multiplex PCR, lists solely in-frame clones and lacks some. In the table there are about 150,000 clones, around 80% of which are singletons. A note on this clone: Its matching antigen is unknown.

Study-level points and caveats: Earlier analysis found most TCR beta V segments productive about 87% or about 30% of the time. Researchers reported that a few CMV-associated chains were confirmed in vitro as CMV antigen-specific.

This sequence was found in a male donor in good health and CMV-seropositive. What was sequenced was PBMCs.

CDR3 nucleotide sequence: TGTGCCAGTAGTATACGGCTAGCGGGCACAGATACGCAGTATTTT. Protein: CASSIRLAGTDTQYF. The chain carries TRBV19 and TRBJ2-3; 7 bases agree with TRBD2. CDR1 LNHDA and CDR2 SQIVND come from the germline V gene (reference sequence). This CDR3 is built from 15 residues. Losses at the gene ends were 2 bases for V and 1 base for J; bases not matched to a gene: 3.